The clone carrying this TCR beta chain has more than one count but fewer than ten. Only in-frame clones appear in the TCRdb table, and some are missing; sequencing was by immunoSEQ multiplex PCR. The table shows 30,000 or so clones, with roughly 88% occurring only once. This sample stems from a study of blood T cell repertoires in COVID-19. Background on the study: Sources were T cells, B-cell-depleted T cells, or PBMCs; the material itself was cDNA or gDNA.

Sequencing was performed on peripheral blood. This sequence originates from a human donor in a cohort sampled during active COVID-19.

CDR3 residues: CASSLAVAGGYSSYEQYF. CDR3 coding DNA: TGCGCCAGCAGCTTGGCCGTGGCAGGGGGATACAGCTCCTACGAGCAGTACTTC. J is TRBJ2-7 and V is TRBV5-1, with 7 bases identical to TRBD1. The CDR3 is 18 amino acids. Germline trimming cut 0 bases from V and 0 bases from J; bases unmatched to any gene: 12. Germline V lookup: CDR1 SGHRS, CDR2 YFSETQ. Full variable domain (missing parts from reference TRBV5-1 and TRBJ2-7): KAGVTQTPRYLIKTRGQQVTLSCSPISGHRSVSWYQQTPGQGLQFLFEYFSETQRNKGNFPGRFSGRQFSNSRSEMNVSTLELGDSALYLCASSLAVAGGYSSYEQYFGPGTRLTVT.